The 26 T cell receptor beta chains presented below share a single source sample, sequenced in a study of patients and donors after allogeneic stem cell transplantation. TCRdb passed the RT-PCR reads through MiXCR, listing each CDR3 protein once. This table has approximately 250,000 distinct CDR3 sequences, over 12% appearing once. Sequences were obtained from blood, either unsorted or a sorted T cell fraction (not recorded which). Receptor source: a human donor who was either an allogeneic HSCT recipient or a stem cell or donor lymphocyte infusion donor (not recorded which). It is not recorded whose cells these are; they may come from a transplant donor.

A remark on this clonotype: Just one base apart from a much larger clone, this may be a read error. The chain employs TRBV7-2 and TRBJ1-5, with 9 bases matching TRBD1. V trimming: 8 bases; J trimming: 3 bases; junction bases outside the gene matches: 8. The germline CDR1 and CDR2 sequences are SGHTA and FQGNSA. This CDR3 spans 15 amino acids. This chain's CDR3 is CASGQQGASNQPQHF. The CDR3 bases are TGTGCCAGCGGCCAACAGGGGGCCTCCAATCAGCCCCAGCATTTT.

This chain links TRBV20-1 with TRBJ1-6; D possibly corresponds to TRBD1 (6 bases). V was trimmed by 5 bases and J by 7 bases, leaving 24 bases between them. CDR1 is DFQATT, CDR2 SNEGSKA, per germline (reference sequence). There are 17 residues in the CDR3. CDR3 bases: TGCAGTGCTCCCTCCACGACAGGCCGACTTGGGAATTCACCCCTCCACTTT. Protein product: CSAPSTTGRLGNSPLHF.

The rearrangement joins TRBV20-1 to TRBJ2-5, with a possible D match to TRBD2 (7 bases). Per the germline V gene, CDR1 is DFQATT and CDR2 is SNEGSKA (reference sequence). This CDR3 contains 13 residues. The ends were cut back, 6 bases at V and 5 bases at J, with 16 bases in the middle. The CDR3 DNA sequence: TGCAGTGCAGCAGGGGTCGGGGGGGAGACCCAGTACTTC. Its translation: CSAAGVGGETQYF.

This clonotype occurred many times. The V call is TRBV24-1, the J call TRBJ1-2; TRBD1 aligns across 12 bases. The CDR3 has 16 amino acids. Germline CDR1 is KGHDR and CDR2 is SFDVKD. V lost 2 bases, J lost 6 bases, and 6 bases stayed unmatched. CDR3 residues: CATSDSLGTGGDGYTF. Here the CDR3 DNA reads TGTGCCACCAGTGATTCCCTTGGGACAGGGGGCGATGGCTACACCTTC.

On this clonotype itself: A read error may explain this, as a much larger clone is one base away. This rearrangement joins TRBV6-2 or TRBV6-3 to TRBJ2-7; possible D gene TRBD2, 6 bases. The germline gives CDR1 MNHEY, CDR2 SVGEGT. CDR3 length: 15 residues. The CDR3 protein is CASRSGTRLRYEQNF. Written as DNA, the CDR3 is TGTGCCAGCAGATCCGGGACTCGATTACGCTACGAGCAGAACTTC.

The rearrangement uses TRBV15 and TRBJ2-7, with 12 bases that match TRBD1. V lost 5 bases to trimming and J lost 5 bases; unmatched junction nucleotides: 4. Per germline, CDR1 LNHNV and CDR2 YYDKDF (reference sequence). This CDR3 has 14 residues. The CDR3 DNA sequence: TGTGCCACCAGCCGGGACAGGGGGCTGGACGAGCAGTACTTC. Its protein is CATSRDRGLDEQYF.

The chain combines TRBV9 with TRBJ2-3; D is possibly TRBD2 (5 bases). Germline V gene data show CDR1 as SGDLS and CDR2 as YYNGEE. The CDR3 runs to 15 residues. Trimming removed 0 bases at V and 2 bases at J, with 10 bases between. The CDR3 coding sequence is TGTGCCAGCAGCGTAGATCCTAGCTCCACAGATACGCAGTATTTT. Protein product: CASSVDPSSTDTQYF.

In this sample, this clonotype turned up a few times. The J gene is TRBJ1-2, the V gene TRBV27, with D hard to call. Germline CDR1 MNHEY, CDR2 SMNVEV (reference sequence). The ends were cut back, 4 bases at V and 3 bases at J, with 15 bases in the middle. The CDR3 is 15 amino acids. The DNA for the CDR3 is TGTGCCAGCAGTTCCTTGGACGCGTGGGACTATGGCTACACCTTC. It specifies CASSSLDAWDYGYTF.

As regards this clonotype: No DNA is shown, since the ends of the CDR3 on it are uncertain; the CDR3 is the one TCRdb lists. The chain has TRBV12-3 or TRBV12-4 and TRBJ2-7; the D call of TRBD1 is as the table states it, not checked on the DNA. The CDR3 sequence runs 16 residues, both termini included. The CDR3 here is CASSFSGPVLSYEQYF.

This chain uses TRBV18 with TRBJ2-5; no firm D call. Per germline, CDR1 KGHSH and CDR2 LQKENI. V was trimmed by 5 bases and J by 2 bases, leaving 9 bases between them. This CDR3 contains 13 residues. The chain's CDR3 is CASSSGRQETQYF. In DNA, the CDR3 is TGTGCCAGCTCATCCGGCAGGCAAGAGACCCAGTACTTC.

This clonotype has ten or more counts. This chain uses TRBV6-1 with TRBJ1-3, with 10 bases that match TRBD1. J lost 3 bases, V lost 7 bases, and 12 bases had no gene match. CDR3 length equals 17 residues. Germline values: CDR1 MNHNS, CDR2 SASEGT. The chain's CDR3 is CASTAGDRGHGGNTIYF. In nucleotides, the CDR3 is TGTGCCAGCACCGCCGGGGACAGGGGTCATGGTGGAAACACCATATATTTT.

The CDR3 coding sequence is TGTGCCAGCAGCGGACAGTACGAGCAGTACTTC. Its protein product is CASSGQYEQYF. The chain links TRBV5-6 to TRBJ2-7, with D perhaps TRBD1 (6 bases). This CDR3 comprises 11 residues. V was trimmed by 4 bases and J by 4 bases, leaving 6 bases between them. Germline lookup yields CDR1 SGHDT and CDR2 YYEEEE.

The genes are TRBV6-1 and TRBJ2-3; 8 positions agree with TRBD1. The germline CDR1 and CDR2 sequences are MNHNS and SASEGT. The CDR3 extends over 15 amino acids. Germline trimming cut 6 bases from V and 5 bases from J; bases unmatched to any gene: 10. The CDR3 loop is CASSPGVTGGDTQYF. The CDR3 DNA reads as TGTGCCAGCAGCCCCGGAGTTACAGGGGGAGATACGCAGTATTTT.

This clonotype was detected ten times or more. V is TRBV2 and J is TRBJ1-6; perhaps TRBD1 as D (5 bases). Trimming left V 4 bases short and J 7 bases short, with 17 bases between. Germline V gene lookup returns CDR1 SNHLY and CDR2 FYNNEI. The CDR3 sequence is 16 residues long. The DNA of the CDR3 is TGTGCCAGCAGTGTAAACCCGGGACTCTTGAATTCACCCCTCCACTTT. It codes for CASSVNPGLLNSPLHF.

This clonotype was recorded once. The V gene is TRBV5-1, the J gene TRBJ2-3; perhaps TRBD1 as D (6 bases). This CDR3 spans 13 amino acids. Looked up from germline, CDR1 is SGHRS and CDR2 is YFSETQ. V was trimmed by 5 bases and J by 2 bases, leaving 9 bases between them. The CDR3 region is CASSTGITDTQYF. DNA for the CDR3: TGCGCCAGCAGTACAGGGATCACAGATACGCAGTATTTT.

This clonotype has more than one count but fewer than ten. The CDR3 DNA reads as TGTGCCAGCAGACGTAACGACGGACACCCTCAGCCCCAGCATTTT. This codes for CASRRNDGHPQPQHF. This chain connects TRBV12-3 or TRBV12-4 to TRBJ1-5; tentative D call: TRBD1 (5 bases). CDR3 length equals 15 residues. Trimming pared 6 bases from V and 6 bases from J, leaving 18 bases between.

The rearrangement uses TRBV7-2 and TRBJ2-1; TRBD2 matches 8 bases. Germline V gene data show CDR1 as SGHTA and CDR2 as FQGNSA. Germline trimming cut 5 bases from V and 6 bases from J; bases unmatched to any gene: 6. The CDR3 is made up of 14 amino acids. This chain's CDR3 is CASSPPGGGNEQFF. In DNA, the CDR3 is TGTGCCAGCAGCCCACCGGGAGGGGGCAATGAGCAGTTCTTC.

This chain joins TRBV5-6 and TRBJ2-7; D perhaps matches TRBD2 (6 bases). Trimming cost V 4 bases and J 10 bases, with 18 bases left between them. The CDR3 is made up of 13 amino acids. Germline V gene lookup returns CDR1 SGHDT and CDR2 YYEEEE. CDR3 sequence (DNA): TGTGCCAGCAGCGGGGGGACGAGATATGCCCAGTACTTC. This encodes CASSGGTRYAQYF.

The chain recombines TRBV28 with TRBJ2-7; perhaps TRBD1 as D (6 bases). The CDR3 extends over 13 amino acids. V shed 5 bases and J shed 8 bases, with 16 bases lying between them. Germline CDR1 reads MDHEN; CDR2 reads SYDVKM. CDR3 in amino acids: CASSPPRGSKQYF. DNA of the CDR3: TGTGCCAGCAGTCCCCCCAGGGGAAGCAAGCAGTACTTC.

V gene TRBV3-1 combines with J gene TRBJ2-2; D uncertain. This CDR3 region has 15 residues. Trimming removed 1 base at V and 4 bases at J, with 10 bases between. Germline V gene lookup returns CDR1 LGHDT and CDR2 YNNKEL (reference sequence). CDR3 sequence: CASSQGASGTGELFF. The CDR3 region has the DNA TGTGCCAGCAGCCAAGGGGCCAGTGGCACCGGGGAGCTGTTTTTT.

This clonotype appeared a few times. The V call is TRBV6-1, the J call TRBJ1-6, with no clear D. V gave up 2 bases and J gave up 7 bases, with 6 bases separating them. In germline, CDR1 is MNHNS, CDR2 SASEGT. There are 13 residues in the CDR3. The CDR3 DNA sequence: TGTGCCAGCAGTGAATACGAAAATTCACCCCTCCACTTT. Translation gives CASSEYENSPLHF.

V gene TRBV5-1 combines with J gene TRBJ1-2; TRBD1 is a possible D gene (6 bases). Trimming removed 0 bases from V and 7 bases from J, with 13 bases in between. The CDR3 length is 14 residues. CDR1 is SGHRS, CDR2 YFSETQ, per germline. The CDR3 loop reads CASSLGQSRGGYTF. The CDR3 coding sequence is TGCGCCAGCAGCTTGGGACAGTCCAGGGGTGGCTACACCTTC. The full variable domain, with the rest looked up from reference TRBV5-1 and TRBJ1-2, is KAGVTQTPRYLIKTRGQQVTLSCSPISGHRSVSWYQQTPGQGLQFLFEYFSETQRNKGNFPGRFSGRQFSNSRSEMNVSTLELGDSALYLCASSLGQSRGGYTFGSGTRLTVV.

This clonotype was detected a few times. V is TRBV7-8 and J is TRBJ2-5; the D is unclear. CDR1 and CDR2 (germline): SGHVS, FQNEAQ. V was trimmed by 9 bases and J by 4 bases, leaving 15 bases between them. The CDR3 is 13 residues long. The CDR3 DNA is TGTGCCAGTAGACGGGCGGAACGAGAGACCCAGTACTTC. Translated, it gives CASRRAERETQYF.

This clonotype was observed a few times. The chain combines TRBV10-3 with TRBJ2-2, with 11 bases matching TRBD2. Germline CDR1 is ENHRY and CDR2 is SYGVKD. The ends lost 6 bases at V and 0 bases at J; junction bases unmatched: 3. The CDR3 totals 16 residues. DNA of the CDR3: TGTGCCATCAGCCGACTAGCGGGGACGAACACCGGGGAGCTGTTTTTT. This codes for CAISRLAGTNTGELFF.

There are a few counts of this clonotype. CDR3 coding DNA: TGTGCCAGCAGCCCAAAGACTAGCGGGTCCAATGAGCAGTTCTTC. Protein product: CASSPKTSGSNEQFF. V gene TRBV3-1 combines with J gene TRBJ2-1, with 10 nucleotides matching TRBD2. CDR1 and CDR2 (germline): LGHDT, YNNKEL (reference sequence). This CDR3 has 15 amino acids. The ends lost 4 bases at V and 6 bases at J; junction bases unmatched: 6.

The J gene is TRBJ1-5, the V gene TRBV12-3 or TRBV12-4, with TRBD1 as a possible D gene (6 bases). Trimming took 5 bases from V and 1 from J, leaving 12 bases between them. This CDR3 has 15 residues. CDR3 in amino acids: CASSKTGRSNQPQHF. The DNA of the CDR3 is TGTGCCAGCAGTAAAACAGGGAGGAGCAATCAGCCCCAGCATTTT.